This is a list of T cell receptor beta chains from one sample in a study of T cells in Graves' hyperthyroidism and ophthalmopathy. TCRdb recomputed calls from the multiplex PCR reads with MiXCR, one row per CDR3 protein. The sample lists under 65,000 distinct CDR3 sequences, under 70% seen once, with roughly 3.3% in the top ten. The sequenced sample was blood. The receptors derive from a woman in her sixties with Graves' ophthalmopathy. The CDR3 runs from the conserved cysteine through the conserved F or W. Fields, in order: D gene, J gene, clone size, V gene, CDR3 protein, CDR3 DNA. A D gene is named only where the DNA matches it firmly. The size entry is marked missing in some rows and otherwise reads once, few, many or a size class.

d_call: TRBD2
j_call: TRBJ2-7
clone_size: once
v_call: TRBV29-1
cdr3_aa: CSVGSGRRKVYEQYF
cdr3_nt: TGCAGCGTTGGAAGCGGGAGAAGGAAAGTCTACGAGCAGTACTTC

d_call: TRBD2
j_call: TRBJ2-3
clone_size: NA
v_call: TRBV19
cdr3_aa: CASSPLAGVRDTQYF
cdr3_nt: TGTGCCAGTAGTCCCCTAGCGGGAGTTAGAGATACGCAGTATTTT

d_call: NA
j_call: TRBJ2-1
clone_size: NA
v_call: TRBV2
cdr3_aa: CASSVGTPFYNEQFF
cdr3_nt: TGTGCCAGCAGTGTTGGGACCCCCTTCTACAATGAGCAGTTCTTC

d_call: TRBD2
j_call: TRBJ2-3
clone_size: many
v_call: TRBV11-2
cdr3_aa: CASSRIAGGTDTQYF
cdr3_nt: TGTGCCAGCAGCCGGATAGCGGGGGGCACAGATACGCAGTATTTT

d_call: NA
j_call: TRBJ1-1
clone_size: NA
v_call: TRBV5-1
cdr3_aa: CASTPLGGPEAFF
cdr3_nt: TGCGCCAGCACACCTCTCGGGGGGCCTGAAGCTTTCTTT

d_call: NA
j_call: TRBJ2-7
clone_size: NA
v_call: TRBV7-9
cdr3_aa: CASSLDRDYSYEQYF
cdr3_nt: TGTGCCAGCAGCTTAGACAGGGACTACTCCTACGAGCAGTACTTC

d_call: NA
j_call: TRBJ2-5
clone_size: NA
v_call: TRBV7-9
cdr3_aa: CASSLGGVVETQYF
cdr3_nt: TGTGCCAGCAGCTTGGGCGGGGTAGTAGAGACCCAGTACTTC

d_call: TRBD1
j_call: TRBJ1-1
clone_size: many
v_call: TRBV20-1
cdr3_aa: CSARGTGWGNTEAFF
cdr3_nt: TGCAGTGCCCGAGGGACAGGTTGGGGCAACACTGAAGCTTTCTTT

d_call: TRBD1
j_call: TRBJ1-6
clone_size: many
v_call: TRBV28
cdr3_aa: CASRLQGQGLTGDNSPLHF
cdr3_nt: TGTGCCAGCAGGCTCCAGGGACAGGGCTTGACGGGGGATAATTCACCCCTCCACTTT

d_call: NA
j_call: TRBJ1-6
clone_size: NA
v_call: TRBV28
cdr3_aa: CACGTLYNSPLHF
cdr3_nt: TGTGCCTGTGGGACGTTGTATAATTCACCCCTCCACTTT

d_call: NA
j_call: TRBJ2-3
clone_size: many
v_call: TRBV11-2
cdr3_aa: CASSFAADTQYF
cdr3_nt: TGTGCCAGCAGCTTCGCAGCAGATACGCAGTATTTT

d_call: NA
j_call: TRBJ2-7
clone_size: NA
v_call: TRBV7-9
cdr3_aa: CASSSDYYEQYF
cdr3_nt: TGTGCCAGCAGCTCAGACTACTACGAGCAGTACTTC

d_call: NA
j_call: TRBJ1-5
clone_size: NA
v_call: TRBV7-6
cdr3_aa: CASSLGLMGNQPQHF
cdr3_nt: TGTGCCAGCAGCCTAGGACTCATGGGCAATCAGCCCCAGCATTTT

d_call: TRBD2
j_call: TRBJ2-3
clone_size: NA
v_call: TRBV20-1
cdr3_aa: CSAYSGRATDTQYF
cdr3_nt: TGCAGTGCTTATAGCGGGAGGGCCACAGATACGCAGTATTTT

d_call: NA
j_call: TRBJ1-2
clone_size: NA
v_call: TRBV7-3
cdr3_aa: CASSLTVGLKGYTF
cdr3_nt: TGTGCCAGCAGCTTAACCGTGGGGTTGAAGGGCTACACCTTC